This TCR beta chain came from a study of cytomegalovirus exposure and HLA in healthy donors. PCR employed 60 Vbeta and 13 Jbeta primers. Sequencing was performed with immunoSEQ multiplex PCR; in TCRdb, only in-frame clones are kept and a portion is missing. The table records some 120,000 clones, 65% to 80% of them present only once. Study-wide results and caveats: The productive fraction for most TCR beta V segments was about 90% or about 30% in an earlier analysis. Later work associated 16,951 TCR beta sequences with HLA alleles at 0.05 false discovery rate. The authors excluded some V segments, including TRBV6-2 and TRBV6-3, as indistinguishable.

The V gene lost 5 bases and the J gene lost 0 bases, with 14 bases spanning the gap. CDR3 length: 17 residues. Germline values: CDR1 MDHEN, CDR2 SYDVKM. Concerning this clone: What it recognizes is unknown.

The source material was PBMCs. This clonotype was obtained from a woman aged 40-49 years in good health and CMV-seropositive. This sequence joins TRBV28 and TRBJ2-6; TRBD1 might be the D (5 bases). The CDR3 DNA is TGTGCCAGCAGTCGGTCCGGAACAGGCTCTGGGGCCAACGTCCTGACTTTC. Protein: CASSRSGTGSGANVLTF.